The 3 T cell receptor beta chains given below trace back to one sample, sequenced in a study of T cells in narcolepsy. Clones were read by immunoSEQ multiplex PCR, and TCRdb kept only the in-frame ones, dropping some. The sample records tens of thousands of clones, 82% being singletons. The sample consisted of CD45RA- memory CD4+ T cells from PBMCs. Receptors originate from a human donor with narcolepsy.

This chain connects TRBV28 to TRBJ2-1; D is unresolved. The CDR3 runs to 15 residues. Between the trimmed V and J ends, which lost 3 bases and 3 bases, there was a span of 12 bases. Germline V gives CDR1 MDHEN, CDR2 SYDVKM. CDR3 nucleotides: TGTGCCAGCAGTTTCAGCCGGACCTTCTACAATGAGCAGTTCTTC. Translated: CASSFSRTFYNEQFF. Together with reference TRBV28 and TRBJ2-1, the CDR3 gives the full variable domain: DVKVTQSSRYLVKRTGEKVFLECVQDMDHENMFWYRQDPGLGLRLIYFSYDVKMKEKGDIPEGYSVSREKKERFSLILESASTNQTSMYLCASSFSRTFYNEQFFGPGTRLTVL.

The chain combines TRBV7-2 with TRBJ1-5; 10 positions match TRBD1. This CDR3 comprises 16 residues. J was trimmed by 7 bases and V by 5 bases; bases with no gene match: 11. Per germline, CDR1 SGHTA and CDR2 FQGNSA. The CDR3 loop reads CASSENRQGAGQPQHF. The CDR3 nucleotides read TGTGCCAGCAGCGAAAACCGACAGGGGGCGGGGCAGCCCCAGCATTTT.

The J gene is TRBJ1-5, the V gene TRBV30; a weak D match, TRBD1 (6 bases). Looked up from germline, CDR1 is GTSNPN and CDR2 is SVGIG (reference sequence). With 5 bases removed from V and 6 bases from J, the gap between germline ends came to 14 bases. The CDR3 length is 13 residues. The DNA of the CDR3 is TGTGCCTGGGCGAGGGGGGAAGCTCAGCCCCAGCATTTT. This encodes CAWARGEAQPQHF.